This is a list of T cell receptor beta chains from one sample in a study of shared clonotypes between healthy human individuals. Clones were read by immunoSEQ multiplex PCR, and TCRdb kept only the in-frame ones, dropping some. The repertoire consists of around 370,000 clones, with roughly 96% occurring once and the leading ten covering less than 0.35%. The specimen was memory CD8+ T cells sorted from blood. These receptors were obtained from a man under 40 in good health. Each CDR3 is given with its conserved first and last residue. A D gene is named only where the DNA matches it firmly. Only some rows state a clone size, as once, few, many or a class for expanded clones.

cdr3_length d_call j_call v_call clone_size cdr3_aa cdr3_nt
13 TRBD1 TRBJ2-7 TRBV27 once CASRVTGGYEQYF TGTGCCAGCAGGGTGACAGGGGGCTACGAGCAGTACTTC
15 TRBD2 TRBJ2-7 TRBV11-2 . CASRWTSGSGYEQYF TGTGCCAGCAGGTGGACTAGCGGGAGTGGTTACGAGCAGTACTTC
14 TRBD2 TRBJ2-5 TRBV18 . CASSGTSTEETQYF TGTGCCAGCTCGGGGACTAGCACGGAAGAGACCCAGTACTTC
14 TRBD1 TRBJ1-5 TRBV6-5 . CASSPRDRGQPQHF TGTGCCAGCAGTCCCCGGGACAGGGGACAGCCCCAGCATTTT
16 TRBD2 TRBJ2-1 TRBV15 . CATSGTSATSYNEQFF TGTGCCACCAGCGGAACTAGCGCCACGTCCTACAATGAGCAGTTCTTC
15 . TRBJ2-5 TRBV6-5 . CASSSPGQIGETQYF TGTGCCAGCAGTTCCCCCGGACAGATCGGGGAGACCCAGTACTTC
17 TRBD2 TRBJ2-3 TRBV5-1 . CASSLDPSGLSGDTQYF TGCGCCAGCAGCTTGGACCCTAGCGGGCTCTCCGGCGATACGCAGTATTTT
14 TRBD1 TRBJ2-7 TRBV28 once CAISLGQGIYEQYF TGTGCCATATCTTTGGGACAGGGAATCTACGAGCAGTACTTC
16 TRBD1 TRBJ2-1 TRBV4-2 . CASSQGQGAPYNEQFF TGTGCCAGCAGCCAAGGACAGGGGGCTCCGTACAATGAGCAGTTCTTC
16 . TRBJ1-5 TRBV28 . CASSPRIKGARQPQHF TGTGCCAGCAGTCCCCGAATTAAAGGGGCTCGTCAGCCCCAGCATTTT
13 . TRBJ1-5 TRBV10-3 . CAISGSLNQPQHF TGTGCCATCAGTGGTTCCCTTAATCAGCCCCAGCATTTT
15 TRBD1 TRBJ1-4 TRBV11-2 . CASSLGGTGGEKLFF TGTGCCAGCAGCTTAGGCGGGACAGGGGGTGAAAAACTGTTTTTT
15 . TRBJ1-6 TRBV4-1 . CASSQEGSYNSPLHF TGCGCCAGCAGCCAGGAGGGCTCCTATAATTCACCCCTCCACTTT
16 TRBD2 TRBJ2-7 TRBV6-1 . CASSEARRLAGEVQYF TGTGCCAGCAGTGAAGCAAGGCGGCTAGCGGGAGAGGTGCAGTACTTC
14 TRBD1 TRBJ2-4 TRBV5-5 . CASSPGTGLDIQYF TGTGCCAGCAGCCCCGGGACAGGGCTAGACATTCAGTACTTC
19 TRBD2 TRBJ2-3 TRBV12-5 . CASGAGLAGEGAWTDTQYF TGTGCTAGTGGCGCGGGACTAGCGGGAGAGGGCGCTTGGACAGATACGCAGTATTTT
15 . TRBJ2-6 TRBV27 . CASSFRRSGANVLTF TGTGCCAGCAGTTTTAGGCGCTCTGGGGCCAACGTCCTGACTTTC
16 TRBD2 TRBJ2-3 TRBV4-2 . CASAWGTSGLTDTQYF TGTGCCAGCGCCTGGGGGACTAGCGGCCTCACAGATACGCAGTATTTT
12 . TRBJ2-1 TRBV30 . CAWSELYNEQFF TGTGCCTGGAGTGAACTATACAATGAGCAGTTCTTC
11 . TRBJ2-7 TRBV7-9 . CASSLVSEQYF TGTGCCAGCAGCTTAGTCTCCGAGCAGTACTTC
15 . TRBJ1-3 TRBV5-1 . CASSPATGTGNTIYF TGCGCCAGCAGCCCTGCCACAGGGACTGGAAACACCATATATTTT
14 TRBD1 TRBJ1-1 TRBV25-1 . CASSEMGQVWEAFF TGTGCCAGCAGTGAAATGGGACAGGTATGGGAAGCTTTCTTT
14 . TRBJ2-7 TRBV10-3 . CAISESTRPYEQYF TGTGCCATCAGTGAGTCGACTCGGCCCTACGAGCAGTACTTC
13 TRBD1 TRBJ2-5 TRBV6-1 . CASGQGPRETQYF TGTGCCAGCGGACAGGGGCCCCGAGAGACCCAGTACTTC
11 . TRBJ1-2 TRBV11-2 . CASSLSGGYTF TGTGCCAGCAGCTTGTCAGGTGGCTACACCTTC